These T cell receptor beta chains were read from a single sample in a study of blood T cell repertoires in COVID-19. Profiled with immunoSEQ multiplex PCR; TCRdb holds only in-frame clones, not every one. The sample gives roughly 440,000 clones, around 89% of which show up once; approximately 12% is in the top ten. The source material was peripheral blood. The receptors were sampled from a woman aged 45-60 years with COVID-19, enrolled during active disease. CDR3s include the opening cysteine and the closing phenylalanine or tryptophan. The D gene is left open where the match is weak. Where a row states a size, it is once, few, many or the class of an expanded clone; other rows omit it.

CDR3,DNA,D,V,size,J
CASSYSGTGGFEQYF,TGTGCCAGCAGTTACTCCGGGACAGGGGGGTTCGAGCAGTACTTC,TRBD1,TRBV6-5,.,TRBJ2-7
CASSLAQGVGNTIYF,TGTGCCAGCAGCTTAGCGCAAGGGGTAGGAAACACCATATATTTT,.,TRBV7-7,.,TRBJ1-3
CASSYRQDYGYTF,TGTGCCAGCAGTTACAGACAGGACTATGGCTACACCTTC,.,TRBV6-5,.,TRBJ1-2
CASSLVPGGIDTQYF,TGTGCCAGTAGTCTAGTACCGGGGGGTATAGATACGCAGTATTTT,TRBD2,TRBV19,.,TRBJ2-3
CAWSAMSVDQPQHF,TGTGCCTGGAGTGCCATGTCAGTCGATCAGCCCCAGCATTTT,.,TRBV30,.,TRBJ1-5
CATSDPGTGNEKLFF,TGTGCCACCAGTGACCCCGGGACAGGTAATGAAAAACTGTTTTTT,TRBD1,TRBV24-1,.,TRBJ1-4
CASGRGTGVKSGAEAFF,TGTGCCAGCGGACGGGGGACAGGGGTTAAGAGTGGCGCTGAAGCTTTCTTT,TRBD1,TRBV28,.,TRBJ1-1
CAWSGGTGNTGELFF,TGTGCCTGGAGTGGGGGGACAGGGAACACCGGGGAGCTGTTTTTT,TRBD1,TRBV30,.,TRBJ2-2
CASTGTVDSPLHF,TGTGCCAGCACCGGGACAGTCGATTCACCCCTCCACTTT,TRBD1,TRBV12-3/TRBV12-4,.,TRBJ1-6
CASSGTGGPYEQYF,TGTGCCAGCAGCGGGACAGGGGGCCCCTACGAGCAGTACTTC,TRBD1,TRBV5-6,.,TRBJ2-7
CASSFVRGGADTQYF,TGTGCCAGCAGCTTTGTGCGGGGGGGCGCAGATACGCAGTATTTT,TRBD2,TRBV5-5,.,TRBJ2-3
CASSQEDRGVLFF,TGCGCCAGCAGCCAAGAAGATAGGGGTGTACTGTTTTTT,.,TRBV4-1,.,TRBJ1-4
CATSDPSGDETQYF,TGTGCCACCAGTGATCCTAGCGGTGATGAGACCCAGTACTTC,TRBD2,TRBV24-1,.,TRBJ2-5
CASSTGGSSNQPQHF,TGCGCCAGCAGCACCGGGGGGAGTAGCAATCAGCCCCAGCATTTT,.,TRBV5-1,.,TRBJ1-5
CSVRQGRQYIQYF,TGCAGCGTCCGACAGGGGCGTCAGTACATTCAGTACTTC,TRBD1,TRBV29-1,.,TRBJ2-4
CASSPERGRGYGYTF,TGTGCCAGCAGTCCCGAAAGGGGGCGCGGCTATGGCTACACCTTC,TRBD1,TRBV27,.,TRBJ1-2
CASSVGGPPSGYTF,TGTGCCAGCAGCGTAGGCGGGCCTCCGAGCGGCTACACCTTC,.,TRBV9,.,TRBJ1-2
CASSVTGGTEAFF,TGTGCCAGCAGCGTCACAGGAGGGACTGAAGCTTTCTTT,.,TRBV9,.,TRBJ1-1
CSVEGQGANEQFF,TGCAGCGTTGAGGGGCAGGGGGCAAATGAGCAGTTCTTC,TRBD1,TRBV29-1,.,TRBJ2-1
CASSLPSTTGAFF,TGTGCCAGCAGTTTACCCTCAACCACCGGTGCTTTCTTT,.,TRBV28,.,TRBJ1-1
CASSLEFSGYTF,TGTGCCAGCAGCTTAGAATTTTCGGGCTACACCTTC,.,TRBV7-9,.,TRBJ1-2
CSADRGQETQYF,TGCAGCGCGGACAGGGGGCAAGAGACCCAGTACTTC,TRBD1,TRBV29-1,.,TRBJ2-5
CASSSTAGGRRETQYF,TGTGCCAGCAGTTCCACTGCGGGGGGCCGTAGAGAGACCCAGTACTTC,TRBD2,TRBV2,.,TRBJ2-5
CASSLLAGIADTQYF,TGTGCCAGCAGCTTACTAGCGGGGATCGCAGATACGCAGTATTTT,TRBD2,TRBV7-9,.,TRBJ2-3
CATILASGGANEQFF,TGTGCCACCATCTTAGCTTCGGGGGGGGCAAATGAGCAGTTCTTC,TRBD2,TRBV13,.,TRBJ2-1
CAISESTASGTTDTQYF,TGTGCCATCAGTGAGTCGACGGCTAGCGGGACCACAGATACGCAGTATTTT,TRBD2,TRBV10-3,.,TRBJ2-3
CASSPPGGQGQSPLHF,TGTGCCAGCTCACCACCCGGGGGACAGGGGCAATCACCCCTCCACTTT,TRBD1,TRBV18,.,TRBJ1-6
CASSAALGDGYTF,TGTGCCAGTAGTGCGGCTTTAGGAGATGGCTACACCTTC,.,TRBV19,.,TRBJ1-2
CASSLSGQDYTF,TGCGCCAGCAGCTTGTCAGGTCAGGACTACACCTTC,.,TRBV5-1,.,TRBJ1-2
CASSHPSGYTF,TGTGCCAGCAGCCACCCTAGTGGCTACACCTTC,.,TRBV3-1/TRBV3-2,once,TRBJ1-2
CASSLVRQGDSPLHF,TGCGCCAGCAGCTTGGTCCGACAGGGAGATTCACCCCTCCACTTT,TRBD1,TRBV5-1,.,TRBJ1-6
CASNGGAYGYTF,TGTGCCAGTAACGGGGGAGCCTATGGCTACACCTTC,.,TRBV19,.,TRBJ1-2
CASAPGQASTEAFF,TGTGCCAGTGCCCCGGGACAGGCCTCCACTGAAGCTTTCTTT,TRBD1,TRBV6-4,.,TRBJ1-1
CASSWGDSTNYGYTF,TGTGCCAGCAGCTGGGGGGACAGTACGAACTATGGCTACACCTTC,TRBD1,TRBV5-6,.,TRBJ1-2
CASSFTGGYGYTF,TGTGCCAGCAGCTTTACAGGCGGCTATGGCTACACCTTC,.,TRBV11-1,.,TRBJ1-2
CASRPGQVTSCSGNTIYF,TGCGCCAGCAGACCGGGACAGGTGACATCGTGCTCTGGAAACACCATATATTTT,TRBD1,TRBV10-1,.,TRBJ1-3
CASRTSIDTEAFF,TGTGCCAGCAGAACATCGATCGACACTGAAGCTTTCTTT,.,TRBV2,.,TRBJ1-1
CSGGTELGAFF,TGCAGCGGAGGTACAGAGCTTGGAGCTTTCTTT,.,TRBV20-1,.,TRBJ1-1
CASSEGAREKLFF,TGCGCCAGCAGTGAAGGAGCTAGAGAAAAACTGTTTTTT,.,TRBV10-1,.,TRBJ1-4
CASSTTTGAITEAFF,TGCGCCAGCAGCACCACGACAGGGGCGATCACTGAAGCTTTCTTT,TRBD1,TRBV5-1,.,TRBJ1-1
CASSLTGGYADTQYF,TGTGCCAGCAGCTTAACAGGGGGATATGCAGATACGCAGTATTTT,TRBD1,TRBV7-9,.,TRBJ2-3
CASSSTGGTAYSAKNIQYF,TGTGCCAGCAGCTCTACGGGGGGGACTGCGTATTCAGCCAAAAACATTCAGTACTTC,TRBD2,TRBV7-9,.,TRBJ2-4
CASSYNRGGTLHF,TGTGCCAGCAGTTATAACAGGGGGGGCACCCTCCACTTT,TRBD1,TRBV3-1/TRBV3-2,.,TRBJ1-6
CASREYSGREKLFF,TGTGCCAGCCGAGAATACTCAGGAAGGGAAAAACTGTTTTTT,.,TRBV28,few,TRBJ1-4
CAWSVLRGLTNEKLFF,TGTGCCTGGAGTGTACTTAGGGGCCTAACTAATGAAAAACTGTTTTTT,.,TRBV30,.,TRBJ1-4
CASSLAGRDSYNEQFF,TGTGCCAGCAGCTTAGCTGGGAGGGATTCCTACAATGAGCAGTTCTTC,TRBD2,TRBV7-8,.,TRBJ2-1
CASSPPNLDRVVTGELFF,TGTGCCAGCAGCCCACCTAATTTAGACAGGGTCGTAACCGGGGAGCTGTTTTTT,TRBD1,TRBV7-9,.,TRBJ2-2
CASSLANQPQHF,TGTGCCAGCAGCTTGGCTAATCAGCCCCAGCATTTT,.,TRBV7-8,.,TRBJ1-5
CASSPTGAQPQHF,TGTGCCAGCAGTCCGACAGGGGCTCAGCCCCAGCATTTT,TRBD1,TRBV12-3/TRBV12-4,.,TRBJ1-5
CASSTPGQGKTQYF,TGTGCCAGCAGCACCCCAGGACAGGGAAAGACCCAGTACTTC,.,TRBV21-1,few,TRBJ2-5
CAFRDGQGDGYTF,TGTGCCTTTAGAGATGGGCAGGGCGATGGCTACACCTTC,.,TRBV30,.,TRBJ1-2